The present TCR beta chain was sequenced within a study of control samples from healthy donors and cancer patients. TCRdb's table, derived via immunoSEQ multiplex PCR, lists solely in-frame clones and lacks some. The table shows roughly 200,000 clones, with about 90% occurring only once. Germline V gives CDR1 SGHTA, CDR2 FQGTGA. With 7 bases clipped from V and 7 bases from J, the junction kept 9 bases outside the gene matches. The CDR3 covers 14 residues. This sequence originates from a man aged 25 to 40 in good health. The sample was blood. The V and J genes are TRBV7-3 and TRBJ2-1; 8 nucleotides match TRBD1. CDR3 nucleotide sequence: TGTGCCAGCAAACAACCAGGACAGGGAAATGAGCAGTTCTTC. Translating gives CASKQPGQGNEQFF.